Listed here are 20 T cell receptor beta chains from one sample, sequenced in a study of T-cell reconstitution after alpha-beta-depleted transplantation in children. Unique molecular identifiers were used to barcode this TCRbeta library. MiXCR, run by TCRdb on the PCR reads, gives a single entry per CDR3 protein. The sample includes some 70,000 distinct CDR3 sequences, 7% to 8% of them seen just once. The input for sequencing was PBMCs from the stem cell graft donor, taken from the stem cell graft. The receptors here all came from a human donor who donated a stem cell graft to a child with acute lymphoblastic leukemia.

In its sample, this clonotype was seen many times. The J gene is TRBJ2-5, the V gene TRBV15; D gene unclear. The germline V gene encodes CDR1 LNHNV and CDR2 YYDKDF (reference sequence). Trimming cost V 0 bases and J 4 bases, with 6 bases left between them. This CDR3 is 13 amino acids long. CDR3 DNA: TGTGCCACCAGCAGAGATCCGGGAGAGACCCAGTACTTC. It specifies CATSRDPGETQYF.

Ten or more counts support this clonotype. This rearrangement joins TRBV7-9 to TRBJ2-7; TRBD1 matches at 7 bases. CDR3 length: 13 residues. Germline lookup yields CDR1 SEHNR and CDR2 FQNEAQ (reference sequence). V lost 3 bases to trimming and J lost 7 bases; unmatched junction nucleotides: 6. CDR3 in amino acids: CASSLTGSEEQYF. CDR3 nucleotides: TGTGCCAGCAGCTTGACAGGGTCGGAGGAGCAGTACTTC. Variable domain in full (rest from reference TRBV7-9 and TRBJ2-7): DTGVSQNPRHKITKRGQNVTFRCDPISEHNRLYWYRQTLGQGPEFLTYFQNEAQLEKSRLLSDRFSAERPKGSFSTLEIQRTEQGDSAMYLCASSLTGSEEQYFGPGTRLTVT.

This clonotype was counted at least ten times. This sequence joins TRBV20-1 and TRBJ1-1; TRBD1 is a possible D gene (6 bases). The CDR3 consists of 14 residues. Trimming left V 6 bases short and J 5 bases short, with 19 bases between. CDR1 is DFQATT, CDR2 SNEGSKA, per germline (reference sequence). The CDR3: CSAQWGARQTEAFF. CDR3 bases: TGCAGTGCCCAATGGGGGGCGAGACAAACTGAAGCTTTCTTT.

This clonotype was seen many times. The chain has TRBV21-1 and TRBJ2-3; the tabulated D call, TRBD2, remains unverified against the DNA. TRBV21-1 is listed as a pseudogene. The CDR3 spans 13 residues. The CDR3 here is CASSKGTRDTQYF. The CDR3 region has the DNA TGTGCCAGCAGCAAAGGGACTAGAGATACGCAGTATTTT.

CDR3 DNA sequence: TGTGCCAGCAGTTTAAACGGGCTAGCGGTTTACAATGAGCAGTTCTTC. Residues: CASSLNGLAVYNEQFF. V and J are TRBV12-3 or TRBV12-4 and TRBJ2-1; 7 nucleotides match TRBD2. This CDR3 contains 16 residues. The V and J ends lost 2 bases and 4 bases, in that order; junction bases with no gene match: 8.

This clonotype occurred many times. This chain joins TRBV14 and TRBJ2-1, with 10 bases that match TRBD2. This CDR3 has 14 residues. The germline gives CDR1 SGHDN, CDR2 FVKESK. The V segment lost 5 bases and the J segment 7 bases; nucleotides outside the gene matches: 5. CDR3 amino acids: CASSSAGGPNEQFF. The CDR3 nucleotides are TGTGCCAGCAGCTCAGCGGGAGGGCCGAATGAGCAGTTCTTC.

This chain uses TRBV5-1 with TRBJ2-7, with a possible D match to TRBD1 (6 bases). V shed 4 bases and J shed 2 bases, with 13 bases lying between them. Per the germline V gene, CDR1 is SGHRS and CDR2 is YFSETQ. This CDR3 has 14 residues. CDR3 loop: CASSGGYMTYEQYF. The CDR3 nucleotides read TGCGCCAGCAGCGGGGGCTACATGACCTACGAGCAGTACTTC.

This clonotype occurred many times. The chain carries TRBV12-3 or TRBV12-4 and TRBJ2-3, with D uncertain. Trimming removed 7 bases at V and 5 bases at J, with 7 bases between. The CDR3 has 11 residues. This chain's CDR3 is CASILIDTQYF. CDR3 DNA sequence: TGTGCCAGCATTTTGATAGATACGCAGTATTTT.

This clonotype was seen many times. The chain recombines TRBV29-1 with TRBJ2-2; D could derive from TRBD1 or TRBD2 (5 bases each). V was clipped by 4 bases and J by 6 bases, with 9 bases between them. This CDR3 has 12 residues. Germline assignment: CDR1 SQVTM and CDR2 ANQGSEA. The CDR3 spells CSVVRGAGELFF. The CDR3 DNA reads as TGCAGCGTTGTTAGAGGGGCCGGGGAGCTGTTTTTT.

This clonotype was seen repeatedly, ten times or more. This rearrangement joins TRBV19 to TRBJ2-3; 9 bases line up with TRBD2. Germline V gene lookup returns CDR1 LNHDA and CDR2 SQIVND (reference sequence). The CDR3 is 14 amino acids. Losses at the gene ends were 6 bases for V and 5 bases for J; bases not matched to a gene: 6. The CDR3 DNA reads TGTGCCAGTAGCACTAGCGGGCGGGGAGATACGCAGTATTTT. It translates to CASSTSGRGDTQYF. Filled out from reference TRBV19 and TRBJ2-3, the complete variable domain reads DGGITQSPKYLFRKEGQNVTLSCEQNLNHDAMYWYRQDPGQGLRLIYYSQIVNDFQKGDIAEGYSVSREKKESFPLTVTSAQKNPTAFYLCASSTSGRGDTQYFGPGTRLTVL.

This clonotype has just a few counts. This chain links TRBV5-5 with TRBJ1-3, with D hard to call. From germline, CDR1 is SGHKS and CDR2 YYEKEE (reference sequence). This CDR3 comprises 13 residues. V was pared by 5 bases and J by 5 bases, with 11 bases between. The CDR3 loop is CASSPDGRNTIYF. The DNA of the CDR3 is TGTGCCAGCAGTCCCGACGGGAGAAACACCATATATTTT.

The rearrangement joins TRBV6-2 or TRBV6-3 to TRBJ1-1, with 8 bases lining up with TRBD1. Losses at the gene ends were 8 bases for V and 5 bases for J; bases not matched to a gene: 7. Germline V lookup: CDR1 MNHEY, CDR2 SVGEGT. There are 13 residues in the CDR3. The CDR3 region has the DNA TGTGCCAGCGGGTACAGGGGGACAACTGAAGCTTTCTTT. It translates to CASGYRGTTEAFF.

The table lists this clonotype with many counts. V is TRBV10-3 and J is TRBJ2-6; D perhaps matches TRBD1 (5 bases). The CDR3 runs 17 residues. From germline, CDR1 is ENHRY and CDR2 SYGVKD. V was pared by 10 bases and J by 0 bases, with 19 bases between. This CDR3 reads CATLSPRADSGANVLTF. In DNA form, the CDR3 reads TGTGCCACGCTATCCCCCAGGGCTGACTCTGGGGCCAACGTCCTGACTTTC.

This clonotype appeared many times. The V and J genes are TRBV28 and TRBJ1-5; no definite D call. The CDR3 sequence is 15 residues long. Deletions cut 3 bases from V and 0 bases from J, with 9 bases between. Germline CDR1 is MDHEN and CDR2 is SYDVKM. This CDR3 reads CASSFGRYSNQPQHF. The CDR3 DNA is TGTGCCAGCAGTTTCGGACGGTATAGCAATCAGCCCCAGCATTTT.

This clonotype was detected ten times or more. This chain links TRBV10-3 with TRBJ2-1; 15 nucleotides align to TRBD2. CDR1 is ENHRY and CDR2 is SYGVKD in the germline V gene. The CDR3 is made up of 18 amino acids. The junction had 8 bases not matched to a gene; V was cut back by 8 bases and J by 0 bases. The CDR3 reads CAIGLAGGGLSSYNEQFF. The CDR3 DNA is TGTGCCATCGGACTAGCGGGGGGGGGACTGAGCTCCTACAATGAGCAGTTCTTC.

There are many counts of this clonotype. This chain connects TRBV5-1 to TRBJ2-3; 13 nucleotides match TRBD2. The CDR3 has 15 amino acids. Germline CDR1 is SGHRS and CDR2 is YFSETQ. Trimming at V came to 3 bases and at J to 6 bases, leaving 4 bases not matched to a gene. CDR3 in amino acids: CASSYGLAGADTQYF. The CDR3 DNA follows: TGCGCCAGCAGCTACGGACTAGCGGGGGCGGATACGCAGTATTTT.

The table lists this clonotype with many counts. The V gene is TRBV7-6, the J gene TRBJ1-2; no firm D call. This CDR3 is 14 amino acids long. Trimming shortened V by 5 bases and J by 7 bases, and 17 bases separated the two germline ends. The V gene's germline CDR1 is SGHVS and CDR2 FNYEAQ. The CDR3, as DNA: TGTGCCAGCAGCCTCGGCCAGCCCAGAAGTGGCTACACCTTC. Protein sequence: CASSLGQPRSGYTF.

This clonotype was counted between two and nine times. This rearrangement joins TRBV7-2 to TRBJ1-2; possibly TRBD1 for D (6 bases). V was clipped by 5 bases and J by 8 bases, with 15 bases between them. Germline V gene lookup returns CDR1 SGHTA and CDR2 FQGNSA. This CDR3 has 13 residues. The CDR3 DNA follows: TGTGCCAGCAGCCTACCCACAGGGTCCGGCTACACCTTC. It is translated as CASSLPTGSGYTF.

This clonotype was detected once. The chain links TRBV5-4 to TRBJ1-1, with a weak D call TRBD1 (5 bases). The CDR3 runs 15 residues. Germline V lookup: CDR1 SGHNT, CDR2 YYREEE (reference sequence). V lost 4 bases to trimming and J lost 5 bases, with 18 bases between them. Here the CDR3 reads CASSLGWGDGTEAFF. In DNA form, the CDR3 reads TGTGCCAGCAGCCTGGGGTGGGGCGATGGTACTGAAGCTTTCTTT.

This clonotype was seen at least ten times. The J gene is TRBJ1-4, the V gene TRBV4-3; D unclear. Germline CDR1 is LGHNA and CDR2 is YSLEER. Trimming removed 0 bases at V and 0 bases at J, with 8 bases between. The CDR3 length is 16 residues. This chain's CDR3 is CASSQDINPTNEKLFF. DNA of the CDR3: TGCGCCAGCAGCCAAGATATAAACCCAACTAATGAAAAACTGTTTTTT.